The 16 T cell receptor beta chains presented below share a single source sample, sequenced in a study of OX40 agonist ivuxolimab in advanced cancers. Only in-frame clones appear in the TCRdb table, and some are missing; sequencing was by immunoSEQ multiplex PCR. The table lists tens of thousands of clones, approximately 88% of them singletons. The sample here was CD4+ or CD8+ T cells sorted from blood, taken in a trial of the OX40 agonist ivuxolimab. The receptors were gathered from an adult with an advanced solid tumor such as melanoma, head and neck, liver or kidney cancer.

For the CDR3, the DNA is TGCGCCAGCGGGACGTCAGGGAATTCACCCCTCCACTTT. This encodes CASGTSGNSPLHF. The V call is TRBV4-3, the J call TRBJ1-6; TRBD1 is a possible D gene (5 bases). The CDR3 consists of 13 residues. Deletions cut 8 bases from V and 7 bases from J, with 12 bases between. Germline lookup yields CDR1 LGHNA and CDR2 YSLEER.

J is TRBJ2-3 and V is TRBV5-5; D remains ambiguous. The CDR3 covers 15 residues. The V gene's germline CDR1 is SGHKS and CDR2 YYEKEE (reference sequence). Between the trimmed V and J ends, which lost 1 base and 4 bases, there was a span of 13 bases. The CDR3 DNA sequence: TGTGCCAGCAGCTTGCAACTGGGCAACGCAGATACGCAGTATTTT. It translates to CASSLQLGNADTQYF.

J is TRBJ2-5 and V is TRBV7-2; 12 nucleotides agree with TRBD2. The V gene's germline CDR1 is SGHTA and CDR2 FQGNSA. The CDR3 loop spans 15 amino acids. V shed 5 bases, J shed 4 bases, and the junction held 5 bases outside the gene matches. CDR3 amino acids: CASSGRGLAGETQYF. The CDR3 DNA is TGTGCCAGCAGCGGGAGGGGACTAGCGGGAGAGACCCAGTACTTC. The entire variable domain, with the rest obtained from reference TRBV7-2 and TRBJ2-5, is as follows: GAGVSQSPSNKVTEKGKDVELRCDPISGHTALYWYRQSLGQGLEFLIYFQGNSAPDKSGLPSDRFSAERTGGSVSTLTIQRTQQEDSAVYLCASSGRGLAGETQYFGPGTRLLVL.

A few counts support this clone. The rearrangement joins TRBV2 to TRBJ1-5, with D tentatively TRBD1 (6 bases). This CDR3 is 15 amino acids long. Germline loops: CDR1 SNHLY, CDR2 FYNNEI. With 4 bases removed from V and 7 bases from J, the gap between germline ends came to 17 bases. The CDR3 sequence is CASSATRGGGQPQHF. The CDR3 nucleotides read TGTGCCAGCAGTGCCACAAGGGGGGGAGGGCAGCCCCAGCATTTT.

The DNA for the CDR3 is TGTGCCAGCAGTACGACAGGGGGCTCCGAGCAGTACTTC. This gives the protein CASSTTGGSEQYF. V usage is TRBV2 and J usage is TRBJ2-7, with 10 bases identical to TRBD1. Germline V gene data show CDR1 as SNHLY and CDR2 as FYNNEI. V trimming: 5 bases; J trimming: 6 bases; junction bases outside the gene matches: 4. This CDR3 comprises 13 residues.

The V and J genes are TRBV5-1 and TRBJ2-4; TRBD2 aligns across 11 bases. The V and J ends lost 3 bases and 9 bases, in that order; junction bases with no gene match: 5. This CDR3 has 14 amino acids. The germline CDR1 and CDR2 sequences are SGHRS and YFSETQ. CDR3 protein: CASSYSGTSGIQYF. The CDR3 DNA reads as TGCGCCAGCAGCTACTCCGGGACTAGCGGCATTCAGTACTTC.

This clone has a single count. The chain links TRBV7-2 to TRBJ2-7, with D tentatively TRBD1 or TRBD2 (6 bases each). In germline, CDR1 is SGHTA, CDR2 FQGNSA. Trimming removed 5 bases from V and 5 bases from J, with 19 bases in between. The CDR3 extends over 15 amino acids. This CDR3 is CASSPRPGGPNEQYF. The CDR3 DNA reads TGTGCCAGCAGCCCCCGGCCTGGGGGGCCAAACGAGCAGTACTTC.

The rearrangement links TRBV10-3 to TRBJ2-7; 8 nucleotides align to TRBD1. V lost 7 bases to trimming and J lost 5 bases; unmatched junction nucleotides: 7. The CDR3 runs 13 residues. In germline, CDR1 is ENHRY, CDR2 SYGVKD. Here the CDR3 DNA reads TGTGCCATCAATCGACAGGGGTCGGACGAGCAGTACTTC. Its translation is CAINRQGSDEQYF.

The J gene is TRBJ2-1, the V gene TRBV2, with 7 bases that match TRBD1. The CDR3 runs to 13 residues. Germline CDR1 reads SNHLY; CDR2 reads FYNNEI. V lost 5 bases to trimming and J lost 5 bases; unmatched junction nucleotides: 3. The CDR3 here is CASSYQGDNEQFF. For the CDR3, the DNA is TGTGCCAGCAGTTATCAGGGGGACAATGAGCAGTTCTTC.

CDR3 nucleotides: TGTGCCAGCAGTGCCTCTCGTCACAGGGGGGAGAATAATGGCTACACCTTC. Its translation: CASSASRHRGENNGYTF. The chain joins TRBV6-1 to TRBJ1-2; 8 bases fit TRBD1. The CDR3 length is 17 residues. CDR1 and CDR2 (germline): MNHNS, SASEGT. Trimming removed 4 bases from V and 6 bases from J; junction bases left unmatched: 16.

The CDR3 loop is CASSIQWRETQYF. In nucleotides, the CDR3 is TGTGCCAGCAGCATCCAGTGGCGAGAGACCCAGTACTTC. The chain has TRBV5-4 and TRBJ2-5; no firm D call. The CDR3 runs 13 residues. CDR1 and CDR2 from the germline V gene are SGHNT and YYREEE (reference sequence). Trimming removed 4 bases from V and 4 bases from J, with 11 bases in between.

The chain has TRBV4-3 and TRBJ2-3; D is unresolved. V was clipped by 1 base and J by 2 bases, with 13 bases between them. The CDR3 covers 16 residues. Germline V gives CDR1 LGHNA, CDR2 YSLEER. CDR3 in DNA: TGCGCCAGCAGCCAAGGATCGGCTAGAGACACAGATACGCAGTATTTT. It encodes CASSQGSARDTDTQYF.

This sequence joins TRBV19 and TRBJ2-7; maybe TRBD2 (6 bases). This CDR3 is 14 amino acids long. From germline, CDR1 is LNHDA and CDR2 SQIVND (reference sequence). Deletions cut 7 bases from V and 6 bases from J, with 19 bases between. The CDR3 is CASTQAGYAGEQYF. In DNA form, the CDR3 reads TGTGCCAGTACCCAGGCGGGGTACGCCGGCGAGCAGTACTTC.

The CDR3 nucleotides are TGCGCCAGCAAAGGACTACATCTGAGTGGGGCCAACGTCCTGACTTTC. Protein sequence: CASKGLHLSGANVLTF. The chain has TRBV4-1 and TRBJ2-6; TRBD2 might be the D (6 bases). Germline assignment: CDR1 MGHRA and CDR2 YSYEKL. V lost 7 bases and J lost 3, with 16 bases in between. CDR3 length equals 16 residues.

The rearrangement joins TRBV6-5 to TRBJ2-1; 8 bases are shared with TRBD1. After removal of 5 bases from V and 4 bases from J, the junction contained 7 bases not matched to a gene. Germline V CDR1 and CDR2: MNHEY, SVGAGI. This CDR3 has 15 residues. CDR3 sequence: CASSPDRDPYNEQFF. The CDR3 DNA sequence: TGTGCCAGCAGTCCGGACAGGGACCCTTACAATGAGCAGTTCTTC.

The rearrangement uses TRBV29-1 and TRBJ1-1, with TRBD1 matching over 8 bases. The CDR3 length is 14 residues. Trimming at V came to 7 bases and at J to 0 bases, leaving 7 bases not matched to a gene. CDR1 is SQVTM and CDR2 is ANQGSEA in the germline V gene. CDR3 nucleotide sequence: TGCAGCGGCGTGGGACAGGACATGAACACTGAAGCTTTCTTT. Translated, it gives CSGVGQDMNTEAFF.